This T cell receptor beta chain was identified in a study of T cell responses to AZD1222 COVID-19 vaccine. Study in general: Second doses that came at about 4 or about 12 weeks were put together. General study results and limits: Once two AZD1222 doses were given, Spike-specific TCR breadth and depth went up. The donor cohort was predominantly white British with a female majority, and clonal diversity may have been underestimated. Sampling that yielded the repertoires occurred only after the peak T cell response.

Germline trimming cut 2 bases from V and 4 bases from J; bases unmatched to any gene: 7. The CDR3 totals 15 residues. In germline, CDR1 is SGHTA, CDR2 FQGNSA. TCRdb keeps only in-frame clones here, not all; method: immunoSEQ multiplex PCR. The table includes approximately 130,000 clones, over 75% detected once. A word on this clone: The antigen remains unidentified.

The chain recombines TRBV7-2 with TRBJ2-5; 7 nucleotides align to TRBD2. The receptor was derived from an adult in good health. Source: peripheral blood, taken on day 0 of AZD1222 vaccination. The CDR3 here is CASSLPMGGSETQYF. The CDR3 region has the DNA TGTGCCAGCAGCTTACCAATGGGGGGGTCAGAGACCCAGTACTTC.